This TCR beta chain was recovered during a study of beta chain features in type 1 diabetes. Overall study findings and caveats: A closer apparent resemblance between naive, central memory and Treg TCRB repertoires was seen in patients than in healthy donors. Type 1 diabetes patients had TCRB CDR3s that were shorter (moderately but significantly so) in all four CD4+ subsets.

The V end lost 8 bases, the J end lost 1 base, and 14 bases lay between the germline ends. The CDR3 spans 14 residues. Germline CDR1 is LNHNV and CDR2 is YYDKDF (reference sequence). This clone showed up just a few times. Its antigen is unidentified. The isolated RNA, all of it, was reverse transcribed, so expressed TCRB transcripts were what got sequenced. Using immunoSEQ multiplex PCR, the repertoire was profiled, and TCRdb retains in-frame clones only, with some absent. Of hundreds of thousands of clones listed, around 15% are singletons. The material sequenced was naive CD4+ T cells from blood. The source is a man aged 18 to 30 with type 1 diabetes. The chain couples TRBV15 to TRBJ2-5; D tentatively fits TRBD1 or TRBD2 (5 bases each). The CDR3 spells CATGGEAAQETQYF. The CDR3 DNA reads TGTGCCACCGGGGGAGAGGCGGCCCAAGAGACCCAGTACTTC.